These 3 T cell receptor beta chains were all obtained from the same sample, sequenced in a study of CD8+ T cells in alopecia areata. Noted treatment: oral pan-JAK inhibitor, 5-10 mg twice daily. RNA was isolated and reverse transcribed to cDNA, the sequencing template. Profiling relied on immunoSEQ multiplex PCR, and the TCRdb table lists in-frame clones only, not all of them. The sample gives about 270,000 clones, 60% of which show up once; around 0.92% is in the top ten. This sample comprised CD4+ T cells sorted from blood, obtained at week 52, from a patient treated with tofacitinib. The receptors stem from a human donor with alopecia areata.

The gene calls are TRBV18 and TRBJ1-2; TRBD1 matches 9 bases. The CDR3 covers 17 residues. Germline CDR1 KGHSH, CDR2 LQKENI. Germline trimming cut 2 bases from V and 3 bases from J; bases unmatched to any gene: 10. The CDR3 loop is CASSPTTPGQGHYGYTF. CDR3 nucleotide sequence: TGTGCCAGCTCACCAACCACTCCGGGACAGGGCCACTATGGCTACACCTTC.

The chain combines TRBV5-6 with TRBJ2-5, with no clear D. V was clipped by 2 bases and J by 4 bases, with 6 bases between them. The CDR3 is 12 amino acids. CDR1 is SGHDT, CDR2 YYEEEE, per germline. CDR3 in amino acids: CASSLGLETQYF. In nucleotides, the CDR3 is TGTGCCAGCAGCTTAGGCCTAGAGACCCAGTACTTC.

This clone was picked up a small number of times. This chain connects TRBV29-1 to TRBJ2-1, with D uncertain. In germline, CDR1 is SQVTM, CDR2 ANQGSEA. CDR3 length: 11 residues. The germline V and J ends were trimmed by 7 bases and 4 bases, with 8 bases remaining between them. CDR3 region: CSASDYNEQFF. Written as DNA, the CDR3 is TGCAGCGCAAGCGATTACAATGAGCAGTTCTTC.